The T cell receptor (beta chain) described here comes from a study of T cells in localized non-small cell lung cancer (dated by TCRdb to 2019 to 2021). For context, the study as a whole: T cell repertoires of 236 early-stage NSCLC patients were analyzed, with tumors being compared against uninvolved tumor-adjacent lungs. The cohort comprised roughly 220 treatment-naïve NSCLC patients with resected, localized lung tumors. NSCLC patients had a mean age of approximately 66 years, and 120 to 150 were male and 107 female.

At diagnosis, peripheral blood, uninvolved tumor-adjacent lung and tumor were collected and stored as a combination of fresh-frozen and FFPE material. Blood samples were analyzed as peripheral blood mononuclear cells for TCR repertoire profiling. The immunoSEQ Assay was used to sequence TCR beta CDR3 regions from DNA. In the source study's methods: T cell density was computed as TCR beta template counts normalized to usable DNA estimated by amplifying housekeeping genes. Richness was estimated using the preseqR package, with extrapolation to 400,000 templates for PBMC samples and to 120,000 templates for tissue samples. Clonality was defined by subtracting Pielou's evenness from one. Tissue-enriched TCRs were identified through differential abundance testing performed on productive amino-acid clonotypes, with a minimum total count of 5 and an alpha of 0.1. Repertoire overlap between compartments was quantified with the Jaccard Index and Morisita Overlap Index. GLIPH clustered TCR beta CDR3s with public tetramer-defined viral CDR3s; viral motifs required at least three viral sequences plus V-gene enrichment. In TCRdb, the immuneACCESS table is reduced to in-frame sequences with V and J assigned. These tables do not hold every clone; where another copy was compared, an unresolved V gene accounts for under half, and the others remain unexplained. V, J and clone size reflect that table, while D and trimming were determined from the DNA. The sample profile shows approximately 88,000 clones; approximately 91% of them were found once. About 4% of the sample is taken by the ten largest.

V was cut back by 2 bases and J by 6 bases, leaving a gap of 16 bases between them. In the germline V gene, CDR1 corresponds to KGHSH and CDR2 to LQKENI. The CDR3 starts with the cysteine, ends with the phenylalanine, and has 15 residues. The entry retains the CDR3 DNA only, 45 bases that are in frame from base 1. What the work shows at the level of the full study, not this receptor alone: Uninvolved tumor-adjacent lung showed the highest T cell clonality, higher than tumor, which suggests more focused antigenic responses in the adjacent lung. A median of around 62 of the top 100 tumor clones turned up in the paired uninvolved adjacent lung, and around 27 of those clones also ranked among the top 100 of that same adjacent lung. Because multi-region tumor sequencing was not performed, intratumor heterogeneity could not be ruled out. Higher T cell density in blood was associated with longer overall survival, whereas higher clonality in adjacent lung was associated with shorter survival. Because the study design was exploratory, TCR variables were selected using unadjusted p-values without false-discovery rate correction.

As regards this clone: The target of this receptor is not known. Within one base of it there is no much larger clone, and no base qualities were kept.

Sequences were derived from PBMCs, sampled before any cancer treatment. The V gene is TRBV18 and the J gene is TRBJ1-2, with TRBD1 perhaps the D gene, on 5 matching bases. This clonotype originated in a woman aged 35 to 70 with stage II squamous cell lung carcinoma. The CDR3 reads CASSPSLGVVDGYTF. The nucleotide sequence reads TGTGCCAGCTCACCATCTCTGGGGGTCGTTGATGGCTACACCTTC. The entire variable domain, with the stretches around the CDR3 drawn from the reference TRBV18 and TRBJ1-2 proteins, is NAGVMQNPRHLVRRRGQEARLRCSPMKGHSHVYWYRQLPEEGLKFMVYLQKENIIDESGMPKERFSAEFPKEGPSILRIQQVVRGDSAAYFCASSPSLGVVDGYTFGSGTRLTVV.